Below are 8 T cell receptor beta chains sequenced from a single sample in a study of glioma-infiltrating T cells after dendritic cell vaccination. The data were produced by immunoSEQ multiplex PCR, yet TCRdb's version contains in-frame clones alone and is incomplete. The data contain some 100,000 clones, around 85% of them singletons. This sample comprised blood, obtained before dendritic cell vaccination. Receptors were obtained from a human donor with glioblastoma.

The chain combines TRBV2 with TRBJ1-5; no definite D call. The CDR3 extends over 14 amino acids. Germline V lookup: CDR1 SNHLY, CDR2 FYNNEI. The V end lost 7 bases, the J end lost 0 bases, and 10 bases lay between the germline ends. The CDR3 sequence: CASTRMSSNQPQHF. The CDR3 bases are TGTGCCAGCACCCGTATGTCTAGCAATCAGCCCCAGCATTTT.

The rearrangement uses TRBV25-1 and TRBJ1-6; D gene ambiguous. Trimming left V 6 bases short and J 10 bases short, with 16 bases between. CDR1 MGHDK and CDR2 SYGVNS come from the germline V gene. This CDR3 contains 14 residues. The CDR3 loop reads CASSEDTGESPLHF. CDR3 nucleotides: TGTGCCAGCAGCGAGGATACGGGAGAATCACCCCTCCACTTT.

The CDR3 here is CASSVTEPNTGELFF. The CDR3 DNA reads as TGTGCCAGTAGTGTGACAGAACCGAACACCGGGGAGCTGTTTTTT. The rearrangement uses TRBV19 and TRBJ2-2, with D possibly being TRBD1 (5 bases). Trimming cost V 5 bases and J 0 bases, with 10 bases left between them. The CDR3 is 15 amino acids. Germline V gene lookup returns CDR1 LNHDA and CDR2 SQIVND (reference sequence).

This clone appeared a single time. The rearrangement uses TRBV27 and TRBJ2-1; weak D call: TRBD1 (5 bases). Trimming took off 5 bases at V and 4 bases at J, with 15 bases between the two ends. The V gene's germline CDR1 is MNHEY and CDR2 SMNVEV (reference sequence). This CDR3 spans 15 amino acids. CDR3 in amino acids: CASSPARDAYNEQFF. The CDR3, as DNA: TGTGCCAGCAGTCCGGCCAGGGATGCGTACAATGAGCAGTTCTTC.

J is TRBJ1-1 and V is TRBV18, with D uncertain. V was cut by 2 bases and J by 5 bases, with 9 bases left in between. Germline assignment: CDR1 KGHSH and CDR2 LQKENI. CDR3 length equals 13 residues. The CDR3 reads CASSPTSGTEAFF. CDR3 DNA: TGTGCCAGCTCACCAACCTCCGGGACTGAAGCTTTCTTT.

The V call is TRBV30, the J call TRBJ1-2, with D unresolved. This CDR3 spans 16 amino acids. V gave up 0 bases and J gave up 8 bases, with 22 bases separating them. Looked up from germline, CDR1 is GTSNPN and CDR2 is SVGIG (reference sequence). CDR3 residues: CAWSVLAGLPPGGYTF. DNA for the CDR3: TGTGCCTGGAGTGTACTGGCGGGTCTACCACCCGGGGGCTACACCTTC.

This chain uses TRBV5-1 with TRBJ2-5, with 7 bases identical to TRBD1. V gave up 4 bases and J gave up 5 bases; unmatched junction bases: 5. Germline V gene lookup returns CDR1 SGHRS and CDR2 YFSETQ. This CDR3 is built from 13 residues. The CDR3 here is CASSKQGRETQYF. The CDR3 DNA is TGCGCCAGCAGCAAACAGGGGCGCGAGACCCAGTACTTC. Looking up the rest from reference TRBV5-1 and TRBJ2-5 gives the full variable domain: KAGVTQTPRYLIKTRGQQVTLSCSPISGHRSVSWYQQTPGQGLQFLFEYFSETQRNKGNFPGRFSGRQFSNSRSEMNVSTLELGDSALYLCASSKQGRETQYFGPGTRLLVL.

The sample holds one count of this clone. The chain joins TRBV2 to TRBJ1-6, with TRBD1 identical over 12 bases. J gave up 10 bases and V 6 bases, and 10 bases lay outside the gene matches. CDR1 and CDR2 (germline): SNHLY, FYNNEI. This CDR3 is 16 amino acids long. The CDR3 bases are TGTGCCAGCAGCGCGGGACAGGGGGCGAAAAGGTCACCCCTCCACTTT. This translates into CASSAGQGAKRSPLHF.